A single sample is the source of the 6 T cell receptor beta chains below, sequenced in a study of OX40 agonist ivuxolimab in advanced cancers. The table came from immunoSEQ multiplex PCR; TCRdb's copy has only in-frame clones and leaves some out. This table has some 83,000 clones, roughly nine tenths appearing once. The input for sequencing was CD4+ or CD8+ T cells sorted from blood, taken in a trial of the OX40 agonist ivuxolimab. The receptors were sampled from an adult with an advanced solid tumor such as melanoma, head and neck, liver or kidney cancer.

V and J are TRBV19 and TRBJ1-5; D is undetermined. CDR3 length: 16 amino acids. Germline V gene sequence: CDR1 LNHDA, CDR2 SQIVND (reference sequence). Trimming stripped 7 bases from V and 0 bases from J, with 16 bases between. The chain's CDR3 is CASTSLSGVSNQPQHF. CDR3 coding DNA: TGTGCCAGTACTTCACTTTCCGGGGTTAGCAATCAGCCCCAGCATTTT.

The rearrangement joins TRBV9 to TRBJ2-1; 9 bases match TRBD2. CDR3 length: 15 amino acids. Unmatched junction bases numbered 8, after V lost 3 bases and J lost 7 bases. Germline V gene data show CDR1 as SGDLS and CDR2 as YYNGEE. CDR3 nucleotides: TGTGCCAGCAGCGGCTCCGGGACTAGCTCTAATGAGCAGTTCTTC. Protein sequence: CASSGSGTSSNEQFF.

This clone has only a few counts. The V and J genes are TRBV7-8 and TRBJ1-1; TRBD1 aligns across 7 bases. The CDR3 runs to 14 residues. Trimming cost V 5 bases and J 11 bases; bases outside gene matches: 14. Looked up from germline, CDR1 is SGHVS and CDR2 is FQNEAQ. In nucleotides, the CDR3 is TGTGCCAGCAGCCGGGGACAGATCCAGGGGTTGGCTTTCTTT. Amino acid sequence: CASSRGQIQGLAFF.

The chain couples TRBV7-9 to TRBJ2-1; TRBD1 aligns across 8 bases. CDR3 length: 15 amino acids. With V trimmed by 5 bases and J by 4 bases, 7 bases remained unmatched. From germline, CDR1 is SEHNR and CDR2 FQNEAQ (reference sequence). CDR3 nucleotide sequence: TGTGCCAGCAGCGCCCCGGGACAGGCATACAATGAGCAGTTCTTC. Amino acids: CASSAPGQAYNEQFF.

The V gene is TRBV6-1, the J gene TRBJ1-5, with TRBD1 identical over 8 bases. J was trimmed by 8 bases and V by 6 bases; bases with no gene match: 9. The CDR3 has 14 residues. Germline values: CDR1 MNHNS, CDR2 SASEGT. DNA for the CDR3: TGTGCCAGCAGGGACAGGGCCCTTGGAGAGCCCCAGCATTTT. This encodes CASRDRALGEPQHF.

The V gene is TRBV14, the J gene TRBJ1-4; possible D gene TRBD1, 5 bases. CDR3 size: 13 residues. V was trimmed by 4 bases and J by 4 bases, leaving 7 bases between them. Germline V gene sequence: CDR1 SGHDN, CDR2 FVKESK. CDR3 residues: CASSRGVNEKLFF. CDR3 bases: TGTGCCAGCAGCCGGGGGGTTAATGAAAAACTGTTTTTT.